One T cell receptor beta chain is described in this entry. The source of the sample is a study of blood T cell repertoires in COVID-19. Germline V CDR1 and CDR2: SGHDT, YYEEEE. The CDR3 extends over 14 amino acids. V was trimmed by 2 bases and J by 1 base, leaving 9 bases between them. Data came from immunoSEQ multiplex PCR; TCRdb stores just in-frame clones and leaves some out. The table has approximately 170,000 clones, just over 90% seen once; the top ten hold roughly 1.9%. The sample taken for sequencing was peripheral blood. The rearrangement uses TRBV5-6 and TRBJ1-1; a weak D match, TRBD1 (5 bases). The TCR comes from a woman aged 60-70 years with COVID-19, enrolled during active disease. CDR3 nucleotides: TGTGCCAGCAGCTTTGACAGCCAGAACACTGAAGCTTTCTTT. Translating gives CASSFDSQNTEAFF.